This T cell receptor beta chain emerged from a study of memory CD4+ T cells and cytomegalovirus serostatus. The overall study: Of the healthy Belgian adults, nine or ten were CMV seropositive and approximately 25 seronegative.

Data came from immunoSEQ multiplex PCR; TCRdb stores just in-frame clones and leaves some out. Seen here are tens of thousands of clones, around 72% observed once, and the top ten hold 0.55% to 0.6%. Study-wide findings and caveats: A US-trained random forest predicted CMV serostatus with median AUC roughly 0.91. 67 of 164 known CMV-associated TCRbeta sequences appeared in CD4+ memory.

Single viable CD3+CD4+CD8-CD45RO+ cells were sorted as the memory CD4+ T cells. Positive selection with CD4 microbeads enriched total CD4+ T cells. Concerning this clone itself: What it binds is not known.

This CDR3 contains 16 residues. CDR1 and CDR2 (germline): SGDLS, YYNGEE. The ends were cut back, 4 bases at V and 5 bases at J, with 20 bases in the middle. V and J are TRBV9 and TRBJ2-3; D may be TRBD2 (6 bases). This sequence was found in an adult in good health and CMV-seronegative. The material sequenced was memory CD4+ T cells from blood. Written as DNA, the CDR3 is TGTGCCAGCAGCCCATCCGACCGGGGCGGGGAAGATACGCAGTATTTT. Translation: CASSPSDRGGEDTQYF.